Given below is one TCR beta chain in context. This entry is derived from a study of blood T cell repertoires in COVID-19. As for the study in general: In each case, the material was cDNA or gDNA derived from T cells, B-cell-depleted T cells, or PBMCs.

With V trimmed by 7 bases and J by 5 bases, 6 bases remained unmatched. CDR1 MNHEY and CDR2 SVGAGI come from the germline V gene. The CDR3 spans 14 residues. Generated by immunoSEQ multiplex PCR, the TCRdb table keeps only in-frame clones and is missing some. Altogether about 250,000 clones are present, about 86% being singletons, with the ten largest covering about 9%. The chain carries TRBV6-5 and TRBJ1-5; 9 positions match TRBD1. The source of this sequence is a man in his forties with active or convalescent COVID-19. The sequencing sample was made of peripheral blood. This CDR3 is CASKDRGMYQPQHF. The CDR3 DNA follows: TGTGCCAGCAAAGACAGGGGGATGTATCAGCCCCAGCATTTT.